Presented here are 8 T cell receptor beta chains from one specimen sequenced in a study of blood T cell repertoires in COVID-19. Repertoires were generated with immunoSEQ multiplex PCR, while TCRdb's copy carries only in-frame clones and drops some. The sample holds about 270,000 clones, around 89% seen once. Sequencing used PBMCs or T cells enriched from blood (not recorded which). These receptors originate from a young woman who had recovered from COVID-19.

This chain uses TRBV28 with TRBJ1-4, with a tentative D call TRBD1 (6 bases). The V end was cut by 3 bases, the J end by 12 bases, with 14 bases between. Germline CDR1 and CDR2: MDHEN and SYDVKM. The CDR3 consists of 13 residues. CDR3 DNA sequence: TGTGCCAGCAGTTTGGCGGGGGCGGAGGAACTGTTTTTT. Protein: CASSLAGAEELFF. Based on the CDR3 plus reference TRBV28 and TRBJ1-4, the full variable domain is DVKVTQSSRYLVKRTGEKVFLECVQDMDHENMFWYRQDPGLGLRLIYFSYDVKMKEKGDIPEGYSVSREKKERFSLILESASTNQTSMYLCASSLAGAEELFFGSGTQLSVL.

The chain joins TRBV5-1 to TRBJ1-1, with TRBD1 matching 8 bases. The trim removed 4 bases at V and 5 bases at J, leaving 7 bases unmatched. The CDR3 loop spans 14 amino acids. Germline V gene sequence: CDR1 SGHRS, CDR2 YFSETQ. CDR3 region: CASSGDRPGTEAFF. CDR3 sequence (DNA): TGCGCCAGCAGCGGGGACAGGCCGGGGACTGAAGCTTTCTTT.

In this sample, this clone turned up a few times. The chain couples TRBV6-5 to TRBJ2-1; 9 bases map to TRBD1. Germline CDR1 MNHEY, CDR2 SVGAGI. The CDR3 has 14 residues. With V trimmed by 6 bases and J by 4 bases, 4 bases remained unmatched. CDR3 protein: CASSRTGAYNEQFF. The CDR3, as DNA: TGTGCCAGCAGCCGGACAGGGGCTTACAATGAGCAGTTCTTC.

Only one count was recorded for this clone. The chain links TRBV28 to TRBJ2-5, with a tentative D call TRBD1 (5 bases). The CDR3 covers 15 residues. V was cut by 3 bases and J by 7 bases, with 18 bases left in between. Germline V lookup: CDR1 MDHEN, CDR2 SYDVKM. The CDR3 DNA is TGTGCCAGCAGTTTGGGTCGGGCGGTCCAGGGGACCCAGTACTTC. Its protein is CASSLGRAVQGTQYF.

This rearrangement joins TRBV2 to TRBJ2-3; 8 bases agree with TRBD1. The trim removed 10 bases at V and 6 bases at J, leaving 12 bases unmatched. Germline V CDR1 and CDR2: SNHLY, FYNNEI. This CDR3 contains 14 residues. The CDR3: CATAPRTGTDTQYF. The CDR3 nucleotides are TGTGCCACCGCCCCTCGGACAGGGACTGATACGCAGTATTTT.

This chain joins TRBV5-1 and TRBJ2-7; D is possibly TRBD2 (6 bases). CDR3 size: 14 residues. CDR1 and CDR2 from the germline V gene are SGHRS and YFSETQ. V lost 4 bases and J 6 bases, leaving 17 bases between the germline ends. CDR3 in DNA: TGCGCCAGCAGCGGGACTGGTCCCGCCGGCGAGCAGTACTTC. This sequence encodes CASSGTGPAGEQYF.

The chain has TRBV6-5 and TRBJ2-2; D is undetermined. This CDR3 is 12 amino acids long. CDR1 is MNHEY, CDR2 SVGAGI, per germline. V gave up 7 bases and J gave up 4 bases, with 7 bases separating them. CDR3 amino acids: CASIESTGELFF. In DNA form, the CDR3 reads TGTGCCAGCATCGAGAGCACCGGGGAGCTGTTTTTT.

J is TRBJ2-7 and V is TRBV7-2, with 10 nucleotides matching TRBD1. CDR3 length: 16 residues. The V and J ends lost 6 bases and 3 bases, in that order; junction bases with no gene match: 11. CDR1 SGHTA and CDR2 FQGNSA come from the germline V gene. In nucleotides, the CDR3 is TGTGCCAGCAGTTATCACCGGGACAGGGGTTTCTACGAGCAGTACTTC. Translating gives CASSYHRDRGFYEQYF.